Presented here are 32 T cell receptor beta chains from one specimen sequenced in a study of blood T cell repertoires in COVID-19. The repertoire was sequenced with immunoSEQ multiplex PCR; TCRdb's copy has only in-frame clones and lacks some. The repertoire holds 95,000 to 100,000 clones, with approximately 90% as singletons. Input material: peripheral blood. These receptors all stem from a man aged 50 to 60 with acute or convalescent COVID-19.

The rearrangement joins TRBV7-9 to TRBJ2-3; perhaps TRBD2 as D (6 bases). Trimming cost V 5 bases and J 5 bases, with 14 bases left between them. This CDR3 spans 14 amino acids. Germline V CDR1 and CDR2: SEHNR, FQNEAQ (reference sequence). The CDR3 sequence: CASSRAGGVDTQYF. The CDR3 coding sequence is TGTGCCAGCAGCAGGGCCGGGGGTGTAGATACGCAGTATTTT.

The rearrangement uses TRBV5-5 and TRBJ1-1, with TRBD1 matching 8 bases. Losses at the gene ends were 3 bases for V and 1 base for J; bases not matched to a gene: 8. CDR1 and CDR2 from the germline V gene are SGHKS and YYEKEE (reference sequence). The CDR3 extends over 16 amino acids. The CDR3 sequence: CASSSGQAYRNTEAFF. DNA of the CDR3: TGTGCCAGCAGCTCGGGACAGGCTTACAGGAACACTGAAGCTTTCTTT. Complete variable domain (other parts from reference TRBV5-5 and TRBJ1-1): DAGVTQSPTHLIKTRGQQVTLRCSPISGHKSVSWYQQVLGQGPQFIFQYYEKEERGRGNFPDRFSARQFPNYSSELNVNALLLGDSALYLCASSSGQAYRNTEAFFGQGTRLTVV.

This clone occurred a few times. This chain links TRBV29-1 with TRBJ2-7; TRBD2 agrees at 8 bases. V shed 7 bases and J 1 base; nucleotides not matched to a gene: 12. The germline V gene encodes CDR1 SQVTM and CDR2 ANQGSEA. The length of the CDR3 is 15 residues. The CDR3 region is CSANREGSGSYEQYF. CDR3 nucleotides: TGCAGCGCAAACCGGGAGGGGTCAGGGTCCTACGAGCAGTACTTC.

The rearrangement uses TRBV11-2 and TRBJ1-2; 7 bases are shared with TRBD1. Germline V gene sequence: CDR1 SGHAT, CDR2 FQNNGV. The CDR3 length is 14 residues. V was pared by 6 bases and J by 4 bases, with 8 bases of the junction left unmatched. The CDR3 loop is CASRTTGDSYGYTF. CDR3 in DNA: TGTGCCAGCAGGACTACAGGGGATTCCTATGGCTACACCTTC.

The chain recombines TRBV4-1 with TRBJ2-3; TRBD2 aligns across 10 bases. Germline lookup yields CDR1 MGHRA and CDR2 YSYEKL. V gave up 4 bases and J gave up 2 bases; unmatched junction bases: 6. The CDR3 consists of 16 residues. The CDR3 here is CASSPGLADDTDTQYF. CDR3 nucleotide sequence: TGCGCCAGCAGCCCAGGACTAGCGGATGACACAGATACGCAGTATTTT.

This chain uses TRBV9 with TRBJ1-4; 9 nucleotides match TRBD1. Germline V gene sequence: CDR1 SGDLS, CDR2 YYNGEE. CDR3 size: 15 residues. J gave up 7 bases and V 3 bases, and 7 bases lay outside the gene matches. The CDR3: CASSASGTGFEKLFF. CDR3 coding DNA: TGTGCCAGCAGCGCCTCCGGGACAGGGTTTGAAAAACTGTTTTTT. Using reference TRBV9 and TRBJ1-4 for the parts outside the CDR3, the full variable domain is DSGVTQTPKHLITATGQRVTLRCSPRSGDLSVYWYQQSLDQGLQFLIQYYNGEERAKGNILERFSAQQFPDLHSELNLSSLELGDSALYFCASSASGTGFEKLFFGSGTQLSVL.

V is TRBV28 and J is TRBJ2-7, with no clear D. Germline V gene data show CDR1 as MDHEN and CDR2 as SYDVKM. This CDR3 is 12 amino acids long. Deletions cut 3 bases from V and 7 bases from J, with 10 bases between. CDR3 coding DNA: TGTGCCAGCAGTTTGATACCTGCGGAGCAGTACTTC. Translation: CASSLIPAEQYF.

This clone turned up a few times. The junction departs from germline at one end; a sequencing error may be responsible. This chain connects TRBV27 to TRBJ2-3; TRBD2 aligns across 9 bases. Germline V lookup: CDR1 MNHEY, CDR2 SMNVEV (reference sequence). CDR3 length: 15 amino acids. CDR3 sequence reads: CASSPGLAWHRYAVF. In nucleotides, the CDR3 is TGTGCCAGCAGTCCAGGACTAGCGTGGCACAGATACGCAGTATTT.

V gene TRBV28 combines with J gene TRBJ1-2; 7 nucleotides agree with TRBD1. CDR1 and CDR2 (germline): MDHEN, SYDVKM. This CDR3 region has 17 residues. J was trimmed by 0 bases and V by 6 bases; bases with no gene match: 13. The CDR3 loop is CASSRTGAGTANYGYTF. The CDR3 region has the DNA TGTGCCAGCAGCAGAACAGGGGCCGGAACCGCTAACTATGGCTACACCTTC.

This clone appeared once. The rearrangement links TRBV2 to TRBJ2-2; 10 bases line up with TRBD2. V trimming: 7 bases; J trimming: 0 bases; junction bases outside the gene matches: 5. The CDR3 spans 16 residues. Germline loops: CDR1 SNHLY, CDR2 FYNNEI. The DNA of the CDR3 is TGTGCCAGCAAACTAGCGGGGTTCTCGAACACCGGGGAGCTGTTTTTT. This translates into CASKLAGFSNTGELFF.

This rearrangement joins TRBV5-5 to TRBJ1-6; 8 bases are a match to TRBD1. The trim removed 4 bases at V and 10 bases at J, leaving 7 bases unmatched. The germline V gene encodes CDR1 SGHKS and CDR2 YYEKEE (reference sequence). This CDR3 has 14 residues. The CDR3 nucleotides read TGTGCCAGCAGCCACGGACAGGGAGAGTCACCCCTCCACTTT. Its translation: CASSHGQGESPLHF.

This chain joins TRBV7-2 and TRBJ2-2; TRBD2 matches 9 bases. CDR3 length: 14 residues. Germline assignment: CDR1 SGHTA and CDR2 FQGNSA. Trimming at V came to 0 bases and at J to 8 bases, leaving 1 base not matched to a gene. DNA of the CDR3: TGTGCCAGCAGCTTAGCAGGACTAGCGGGGGAGCTGTTTTTT. Encoded protein: CASSLAGLAGELFF.

The chain joins TRBV2 to TRBJ2-7; weak D call: TRBD1 (6 bases). Germline CDR1 and CDR2: SNHLY and FYNNEI. The CDR3 sequence is 11 residues long. V was cut by 6 bases and J by 6 bases, with 9 bases left in between. Written as DNA, the CDR3 is TGTGCCAGCAGCGGGACATTCGAGCAGTACTTC. Its translation is CASSGTFEQYF.

The chain combines TRBV18 with TRBJ2-7; maybe TRBD1 (6 bases). V lost 2 bases, J lost 7 bases, and 12 bases lay in between. The CDR3 contains 13 residues. Germline V lookup: CDR1 KGHSH, CDR2 LQKENI. The CDR3 reads CASSPNHRAEQYF. The CDR3 DNA follows: TGTGCCAGCTCACCAAACCACAGGGCGGAGCAGTACTTC.

The gene calls are TRBV7-8 and TRBJ2-2, with TRBD2 matching 15 bases. The CDR3 consists of 18 residues. Trimming removed 4 bases from V and 4 bases from J; junction bases left unmatched: 7. CDR1 SGHVS and CDR2 FQNEAQ come from the germline V gene. The CDR3 region is CASSSRTSGGAVTGELFF. In nucleotides, the CDR3 is TGTGCCAGCAGCTCCCGGACTAGCGGGGGGGCGGTCACCGGGGAGCTGTTTTTT.

This clone has just a few counts. This chain uses TRBV10-3 with TRBJ1-2; 8 nucleotides line up with TRBD1. V lost 4 bases, J lost 5 bases, and 6 bases stayed unmatched. From germline, CDR1 is ENHRY and CDR2 SYGVKD. The CDR3 is made up of 14 amino acids. The CDR3 loop is CAISGPGQGYGYTF. Here the CDR3 DNA reads TGTGCCATCAGTGGCCCCGGACAGGGATATGGCTACACCTTC.

This clone was seen more than once but under ten times. The chain has TRBV19 and TRBJ1-2; 11 bases match TRBD1. V gave up 5 bases and J gave up 7 bases; unmatched junction bases: 9. The CDR3 loop spans 15 amino acids. Germline V gene sequence: CDR1 LNHDA, CDR2 SQIVND (reference sequence). In nucleotides, the CDR3 is TGTGCCAGTAGTTATCAAGGGGACAGGGGGTTTGGCTACACCTTC. It yields the protein CASSYQGDRGFGYTF.

This rearrangement joins TRBV11-3 to TRBJ2-7; D may be TRBD2 (6 bases). The V gene lost 1 base and the J gene lost 3 bases, with 10 bases spanning the gap. Per the germline V gene, CDR1 is SGHNT and CDR2 is YENEEA. This CDR3 region has 14 residues. The CDR3 region has the DNA TGTGCCAGCAGCTTAGGCGGGGAAGGCTACGAGCAGTACTTC. Translated, it gives CASSLGGEGYEQYF.

V usage is TRBV9 and J usage is TRBJ1-3; 8 bases fit TRBD1. The germline V gene has CDR1 SGDLS and CDR2 YYNGEE. V lost 4 bases and J lost 3; bases outside the gene matches: 9. The CDR3 consists of 16 residues. The CDR3 DNA is TGTGCCAGCAGCTTTACCCAGGGGGCGGTTGGAAACACCATATATTTT. Its protein is CASSFTQGAVGNTIYF.

The chain uses TRBV5-1 and TRBJ2-7; 10 nucleotides line up with TRBD1. The CDR3 sequence is 15 residues long. V trimming: 3 bases; J trimming: 7 bases; junction bases outside the gene matches: 10. The V gene's germline CDR1 is SGHRS and CDR2 YFSETQ. Here the CDR3 reads CASSWEGQGTGEQYF. In DNA form, the CDR3 reads TGCGCCAGCAGCTGGGAGGGACAGGGGACCGGAGAGCAGTACTTC.

CDR3 coding DNA: TGTGCCAGTAGTACCCGGGACAGTTTGAACACTGAAGCTTTCTTT. Its translation: CASSTRDSLNTEAFF. J is TRBJ1-1 and V is TRBV19, with 7 bases fitting TRBD1. Looked up from germline, CDR1 is LNHDA and CDR2 is SQIVND (reference sequence). Trimming cost V 4 bases and J 0 bases; bases outside gene matches: 5. There are 15 residues in the CDR3.

This chain links TRBV11-3 with TRBJ2-1; 8 bases fit TRBD2. V lost 0 bases to trimming and J lost 7 bases; unmatched junction nucleotides: 5. Germline V lookup: CDR1 SGHNT, CDR2 YENEEA. This CDR3 has 15 amino acids. The CDR3 DNA is TGTGCCAGCAGCTTAGATGGCGGGGGGTGGAATGAGCAGTTCTTC. Translated: CASSLDGGGWNEQFF.

This clone was seen more than once but under ten times. This chain uses TRBV27 with TRBJ2-4; 12 bases map to TRBD2. CDR1 MNHEY and CDR2 SMNVEV come from the germline V gene (reference sequence). The J segment lost 0 bases and the V segment lost 6 bases, leaving 9 bases of the junction unmatched. This CDR3 is 18 amino acids long. CDR3 nucleotide sequence: TGTGCCAGCAGCGGACTAGCGGGACCCATGGCAGCCAAAAACATTCAGTACTTC. This sequence encodes CASSGLAGPMAAKNIQYF.

V and J are TRBV28 and TRBJ1-2; tentative D call: TRBD1 (6 bases). The CDR3 contains 14 residues. CDR1 is MDHEN and CDR2 is SYDVKM in the germline V gene. V lost 7 bases and J 0 bases, leaving 12 bases between the germline ends. The CDR3 here is CASIGGATNYGYTF. CDR3 in DNA: TGTGCCAGCATAGGGGGGGCCACTAACTATGGCTACACCTTC.

The V gene is TRBV4-1, the J gene TRBJ2-7, with 8 bases aligning to TRBD1. Germline values: CDR1 MGHRA, CDR2 YSYEKL. The CDR3 runs to 15 residues. Unmatched junction bases numbered 6, after V lost 1 base and J lost 4 bases. The chain's CDR3 is CASSQVQGAGYEQYF. The CDR3 DNA follows: TGCGCCAGCAGCCAAGTGCAGGGGGCTGGGTACGAGCAGTACTTC.

The chain combines TRBV11-2 with TRBJ2-1; 9 bases fit TRBD1. Germline assignment: CDR1 SGHAT and CDR2 FQNNGV. This CDR3 spans 13 amino acids. V lost 5 bases to trimming and J lost 9 bases; unmatched junction nucleotides: 5. As DNA, the CDR3 is TGTGCCAGCAGCCTGGGACAGGGTACTGAGCAGTTCTTC. Protein sequence: CASSLGQGTEQFF.

This clone was seen a single time. V is TRBV5-1 and J is TRBJ2-5, with 9 bases matching TRBD2. Germline V gene lookup returns CDR1 SGHRS and CDR2 YFSETQ. With 2 bases clipped from V and 1 base from J, the junction kept 3 bases outside the gene matches. This CDR3 contains 15 residues. The CDR3 nucleotides read TGCGCCAGCAGCTTCTCGACTAGCGGCCAAGAGACCCAGTACTTC. Its translation: CASSFSTSGQETQYF.

The chain links TRBV18 to TRBJ1-1; 12 bases line up with TRBD1. Losses at the gene ends were 3 bases for V and 3 bases for J; bases not matched to a gene: 5. Germline CDR1 reads KGHSH; CDR2 reads LQKENI. The CDR3 is 16 residues long. The DNA for the CDR3 is TGTGCCAGCTCACCCCGGGACAGGGGGCAGGACACTGAAGCTTTCTTT. This encodes CASSPRDRGQDTEAFF.

This chain links TRBV5-3 with TRBJ1-2, with 7 bases aligning to TRBD1. TRBV5-3 is sorted into the ORF group, with uncertain function. The CDR3 contains 12 residues. Trimming took 1 base from V and 8 from J; bases not matched to a gene: 2. The CDR3 reads CARSLCRGGYTF. CDR3 bases: TGTGCCAGAAGCTTGTGCAGGGGGGGCTACACCTTC.

This clone was detected only once. The chain uses TRBV14 and TRBJ2-3; D possibly corresponds to TRBD1 (6 bases). Germline-derived CDR1 and CDR2 are SGHDN and FVKESK. The V end was cut by 4 bases, the J end by 5 bases, with 16 bases between. CDR3 size: 15 residues. The CDR3 loop reads CASSRFVGAGDTQYF. CDR3 sequence (DNA): TGTGCCAGCAGCCGCTTCGTGGGGGCGGGAGATACGCAGTATTTT.

This sequence joins TRBV14 and TRBJ2-7, with a possible D match to TRBD1 (6 bases). Trimming took 7 bases from V and 4 from J, leaving 14 bases between them. The CDR3 loop spans 13 amino acids. Germline V gene sequence: CDR1 SGHDN, CDR2 FVKESK. The CDR3 DNA sequence: TGTGCCAGCAACAGGGCCCCTCAATACGAGCAGTACTTC. Its protein is CASNRAPQYEQYF. Supplemented by reference TRBV14 and TRBJ2-7, the full variable domain reads EAGVTQFPSHSVIEKGQTVTLRCDPISGHDNLYWYRRVMGKEIKFLLHFVKESKQDESGMPNNRFLAERTGGTYSTLKVQPAELEDSGVYFCASNRAPQYEQYFGPGTRLTVT.

The CDR3 DNA reads as TGTGCCAGCAGCTCTGGGACTAGCGGGGGAGGAGAGACCCAGTACTTC. As protein: CASSSGTSGGGETQYF. The V gene is TRBV11-2, the J gene TRBJ2-5; 14 positions match TRBD2. The V segment lost 4 bases and the J segment 4 bases; nucleotides outside the gene matches: 5. Germline V gene data show CDR1 as SGHAT and CDR2 as FQNNGV. The CDR3 totals 16 residues.